The 22 T cell receptor beta chains below all came from one sample that was sequenced in a study of cytomegalovirus exposure and HLA in healthy donors. Researchers ran the PCR with 60 Vbeta and 13 Jbeta primers. Clones were sequenced by immunoSEQ multiplex PCR, and TCRdb holds only the in-frame ones, with some missing. The sample shows some 150,000 clones, around 84% of them seen only once. The sequenced sample consisted of PBMCs. The receptor set was obtained from a boy aged 2 to 10 in good health and CMV-seronegative.

V is TRBV6-6 and J is TRBJ2-5; 14 bases map to TRBD2. Germline-derived CDR1 and CDR2 are MNHNY and SVGAGI (reference sequence). Germline trimming cut 5 bases from V and 1 base from J; bases unmatched to any gene: 3. The CDR3 extends over 16 amino acids. CDR3 protein: CASSGLAGGSQETQYF. The CDR3 DNA reads TGTGCCAGCAGTGGACTAGCGGGAGGAAGCCAAGAGACCCAGTACTTC.

This clone was counted a few times. V is TRBV14 and J is TRBJ2-7; 10 bases agree with TRBD2. This CDR3 has 16 amino acids. Looked up from germline, CDR1 is SGHDN and CDR2 is FVKESK. After removal of 6 bases from V and 6 bases from J, the junction contained 14 bases not matched to a gene. The DNA of the CDR3 is TGTGCCAGCAGTCGCGGGGTGGCTAGCGGGAGAAGCGAGCAGTACTTC. Its translation: CASSRGVASGRSEQYF.

A single count supports this clone. The chain joins TRBV7-3 to TRBJ1-2; D is unclear. The CDR3 length is 15 residues. CDR1 and CDR2 from the germline V gene are SGHTA and FQGTGA. Trimming shortened V by 5 bases and J by 0 bases, and 13 bases separated the two germline ends. CDR3 protein: CASSPHFSANYGYTF. CDR3 coding DNA: TGTGCCAGCAGCCCCCACTTTAGTGCTAACTATGGCTACACCTTC.

The chain links TRBV29-1 to TRBJ1-1; a weak D match, TRBD1 (6 bases). The CDR3 is 10 residues long. Germline V CDR1 and CDR2: SQVTM, ANQGSEA. The V end lost 6 bases, the J end lost 7 bases, and 9 bases lay between the germline ends. CDR3 in DNA: TGCAGCGTGATGACAGGTGAAGCTTTCTTT. Its protein is CSVMTGEAFF.

The J gene is TRBJ2-7, the V gene TRBV7-3; 7 bases align to TRBD2. The CDR3 covers 15 residues. With V trimmed by 1 base and J by 2 bases, 5 bases remained unmatched. The germline CDR1 and CDR2 sequences are SGHTA and FQGTGA. As DNA, the CDR3 is TGTGCCAGCAGCTTAAGGGCGGGAGCAGCCTACGAGCAGTACTTC. Protein sequence: CASSLRAGAAYEQYF.

The gene calls are TRBV27 and TRBJ1-2; 7 nucleotides line up with TRBD1. V was pared by 3 bases and J by 3 bases, with 4 bases of the junction left unmatched. The CDR3 sequence is 14 residues long. Germline V gene data show CDR1 as MNHEY and CDR2 as SMNVEV (reference sequence). The CDR3 coding sequence is TGTGCCAGCAGTTTTACGGGACAGTACTATGGCTACACCTTC. Translating gives CASSFTGQYYGYTF.

The gene calls are TRBV7-9 and TRBJ1-5; TRBD1 matches at 9 bases. The germline V gene has CDR1 SEHNR and CDR2 FQNEAQ (reference sequence). J lost 4 bases, V lost 5 bases, and 6 bases had no gene match. CDR3 length equals 15 residues. The CDR3 DNA sequence: TGTGCCAGCAGCGACCGGACAGGGGATAATCAGCCCCAGCATTTT. Translating it yields CASSDRTGDNQPQHF.

This chain links TRBV5-1 with TRBJ1-2; TRBD1 matches at 8 bases. The V gene's germline CDR1 is SGHRS and CDR2 YFSETQ. This CDR3 region has 17 residues. V lost 4 bases and J lost 4; bases outside the gene matches: 15. DNA for the CDR3: TGCGCCAGCAGCCCAGGGGGACCCGGGACAGGCATCTATGGCTACACCTTC. It translates to CASSPGGPGTGIYGYTF.

The chain uses TRBV28 and TRBJ1-1, with D perhaps TRBD1 (5 bases). The V and J ends lost 5 bases and 5 bases respectively, with 15 bases between them. Germline V CDR1 and CDR2: MDHEN, SYDVKM. The CDR3 totals 14 residues. DNA for the CDR3: TGTGCCAGCAGTGGGGGGGTGGGGCGTACTGAAGCTTTCTTT. This gives the protein CASSGGVGRTEAFF.

The chain is built from TRBV6-5 and TRBJ1-2; 10 nucleotides align to TRBD1. Germline CDR1 reads MNHEY; CDR2 reads SVGAGI. Germline trimming cut 5 bases from V and 6 bases from J; bases unmatched to any gene: 6. The CDR3 has 14 residues. CDR3 loop: CASSERTGGDGYTF. The DNA for the CDR3 is TGTGCCAGCAGTGAGCGGACAGGGGGGGATGGCTACACCTTC.

The genes are TRBV11-2 and TRBJ1-1; D is possibly TRBD1 (5 bases). V was shortened by 2 bases and J by 7 bases, with 11 bases between the two germline ends. From germline, CDR1 is SGHAT and CDR2 FQNNGV. This CDR3 comprises 13 residues. DNA for the CDR3: TGTGCCAGCAGCTTATGGGGGGATGGTGAAGCTTTCTTT. It translates to CASSLWGDGEAFF.

The table lists this clone with a few counts. The genes are TRBV27 and TRBJ1-5; 8 bases are shared with TRBD1. Germline V gives CDR1 MNHEY, CDR2 SMNVEV (reference sequence). V was pared by 6 bases and J by 4 bases, with 17 bases of the junction left unmatched. The CDR3 length is 18 residues. DNA of the CDR3: TGTGCCAGCAGCGATATAGACAGGGGAGGCCTCCGGAATCAGCCCCAGCATTTT. This gives the protein CASSDIDRGGLRNQPQHF.

V is TRBV18 and J is TRBJ2-7; D is possibly TRBD1 (6 bases). Trimming shortened V by 6 bases and J by 7 bases, and 19 bases separated the two germline ends. Germline CDR1 and CDR2: KGHSH and LQKENI. This CDR3 is built from 14 residues. For the CDR3, the DNA is TGTGCCAGCTCCGCAGGGGCGAGGCTGCGAGAGCAGTACTTC. Translating it yields CASSAGARLREQYF.

This clone was found once. The rearrangement joins TRBV9 to TRBJ2-7; 7 bases are shared with TRBD1. CDR1 is SGDLS, CDR2 YYNGEE, per germline. The CDR3 consists of 13 residues. J lost 4 bases, V lost 4 bases, and 5 bases had no gene match. DNA of the CDR3: TGTGCCAGCAGCTCGGGGACAGCGTACGAGCAGTACTTC. As protein: CASSSGTAYEQYF.

This clone has only one observation. This chain links TRBV5-4 with TRBJ2-5, with a weak D call TRBD1 (6 bases). The end of the DNA aligns better with TRBJ2-7, so the J call may be wrong. The CDR3 is 15 amino acids. Per germline, CDR1 SGHNT and CDR2 YYREEE (reference sequence). The CDR3 DNA reads as TGTGCCAGCAGCTTGGATGAGTACGAGGGGGACGAGCAGTACTTC. Protein product: CASSLDEYEGDEQYF.

The V call is TRBV6-4, the J call TRBJ2-2, with D uncertain. CDR3 length equals 13 residues. Germline CDR1 is MRHNA and CDR2 is SNTAGT. V gave up 2 bases and J gave up 8 bases, with 9 bases separating them. The CDR3 region has the DNA TGTGCCAGCAGTGACACTATATTTGGGGAGCTGTTTTTT. This sequence encodes CASSDTIFGELFF.

The chain is built from TRBV10-3 and TRBJ2-7, with a possible D match to TRBD1 (6 bases). The CDR3 is 13 residues long. The germline V gene has CDR1 ENHRY and CDR2 SYGVKD. V was shortened by 6 bases and J by 5 bases, with 14 bases between the two germline ends. This CDR3 is CAISDGQRDEQYF. The CDR3 DNA sequence: TGTGCCATCAGCGACGGACAGCGCGACGAGCAGTACTTC.

In its sample, this clone was seen once. The chain couples TRBV14 to TRBJ1-5; TRBD1 might be the D (6 bases). Trimming took off 4 bases at V and 0 bases at J, with 22 bases between the two ends. The CDR3 runs to 19 residues. Germline V gene sequence: CDR1 SGHDN, CDR2 FVKESK. CDR3 amino acids: CASSLGFGTPKRSNQPQHF. In DNA form, the CDR3 reads TGTGCCAGCAGCCTGGGTTTTGGGACACCAAAACGTAGCAATCAGCCCCAGCATTTT.

The CDR3 reads CASGSPGQKFF. As DNA, the CDR3 is TGTGCTAGTGGTTCCCCGGGACAGAAGTTCTTC. V and J are TRBV12-5 and TRBJ2-1; 7 bases are shared with TRBD1. CDR3 length: 11 amino acids. V was pared by 4 bases and J by 14 bases, with 5 bases of the junction left unmatched. The V gene's germline CDR1 is LGHNT and CDR2 FRNRAP.

V usage is TRBV1 and J usage is TRBJ1-4. TRBV1 is marked as a pseudogene. CDR3 length: 14 residues. CDR3 sequence reads: CTSSQDYPNEKLFF. In DNA, the CDR3 is TGCACCAGCAGCCAAGATTATCCTAATGAAAAACTGTTTTTT.

The genes are TRBV5-1 and TRBJ2-5; tentatively, D is TRBD1 (5 bases). The J call may be faulty, since TRBJ2-7 better matches the DNA end. CDR3 length equals 15 residues. Germline lookup yields CDR1 SGHRS and CDR2 YFSETQ. Here the CDR3 DNA reads TGCGCCAGCAGCTTGGTTAGTGGGGCTCCGTACGAGCAGTACTTC. Translation: CASSLVSGAPYEQYF.

The V and J genes are TRBV7-4 and TRBJ2-3; no reliable D call. The length of the CDR3 is 13 residues. V lost 5 bases and J 0 bases, leaving 6 bases between the germline ends. Germline-derived CDR1 and CDR2 are SGHVT and SQSDAQ. CDR3 amino acids: CASSPPSTDTQYF. The DNA for the CDR3 is TGTGCCAGCAGCCCCCCTAGCACAGATACGCAGTATTTT.